This T cell receptor (beta chain) was obtained from a study of shared T cell receptors in the human thymus. Germline CDR1 KGHSH, CDR2 LQKENI. The CDR3 is made up of 15 amino acids. Between the trimmed V and J ends, which lost 2 bases and 6 bases, there was a span of 15 bases. The protocol was immunoSEQ multiplex PCR, while the TCRdb copy is restricted to in-frame clones and leaves out a portion. This sample has 630,000 or so clones, with 80% to 90% found just once. The data also belong to a second study, concerning human thymus T cells. That report adds: Related research described thymic repertoires that were highly overlapping among unrelated individuals.

This receptor was taken from a boy less than two years old with a congenital heart defect. The rearrangement links TRBV18 to TRBJ2-3; tentatively, D is TRBD1 (5 bases). The sample was thymocytes. CDR3 region: CASSPGGQGGDTQYF. CDR3 coding DNA: TGTGCCAGCTCACCAGGTGGGCAGGGCGGCGATACGCAGTATTTT.